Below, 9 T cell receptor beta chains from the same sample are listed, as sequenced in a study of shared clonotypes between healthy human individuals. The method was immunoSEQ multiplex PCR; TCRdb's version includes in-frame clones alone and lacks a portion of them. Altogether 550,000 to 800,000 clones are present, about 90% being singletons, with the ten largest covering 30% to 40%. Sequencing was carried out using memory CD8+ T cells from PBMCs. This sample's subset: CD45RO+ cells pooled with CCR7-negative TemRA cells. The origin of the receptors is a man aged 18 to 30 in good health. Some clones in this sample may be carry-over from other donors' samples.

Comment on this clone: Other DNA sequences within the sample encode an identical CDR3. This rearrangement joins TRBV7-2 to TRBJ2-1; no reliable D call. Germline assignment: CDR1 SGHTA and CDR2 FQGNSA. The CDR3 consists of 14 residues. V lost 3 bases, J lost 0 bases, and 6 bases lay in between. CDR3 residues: CASSLRSSYNEQFF. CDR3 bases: TGTGCCAGCAGCTTGAGGAGCTCCTACAATGAGCAGTTCTTC.

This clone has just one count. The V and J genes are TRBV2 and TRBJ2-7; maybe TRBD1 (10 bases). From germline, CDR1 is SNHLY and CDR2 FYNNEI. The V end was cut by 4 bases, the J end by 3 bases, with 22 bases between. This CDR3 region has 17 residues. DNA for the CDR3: TGTGCCAGCAGTGCGGGGCTAGCGGGACAGGGGCTCTACGAGCAGTACTTC. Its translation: CASSAGLAGQGLYEQYF.

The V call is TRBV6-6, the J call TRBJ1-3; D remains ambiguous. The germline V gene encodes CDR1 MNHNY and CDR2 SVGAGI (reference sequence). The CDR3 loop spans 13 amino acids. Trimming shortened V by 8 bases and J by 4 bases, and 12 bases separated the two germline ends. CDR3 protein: CASGLDNGNTIYF. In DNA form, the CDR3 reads TGTGCCAGCGGTCTAGACAACGGAAACACCATATATTTT.

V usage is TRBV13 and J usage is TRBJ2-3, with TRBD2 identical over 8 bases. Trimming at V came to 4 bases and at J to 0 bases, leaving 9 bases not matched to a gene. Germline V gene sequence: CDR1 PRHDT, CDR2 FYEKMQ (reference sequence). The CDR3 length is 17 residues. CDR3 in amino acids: CASSSGPSGSSTDTQYF. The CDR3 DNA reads TGTGCCAGCAGCTCCGGACCTAGCGGGTCTAGCACAGATACGCAGTATTTT.

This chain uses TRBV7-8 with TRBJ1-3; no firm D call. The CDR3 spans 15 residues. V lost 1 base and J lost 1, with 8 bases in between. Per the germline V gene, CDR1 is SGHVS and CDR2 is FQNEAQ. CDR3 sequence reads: CASSLGVSSGNTIYF. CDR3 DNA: TGTGCCAGCAGCTTAGGGGTCTCATCTGGAAACACCATATATTTT.

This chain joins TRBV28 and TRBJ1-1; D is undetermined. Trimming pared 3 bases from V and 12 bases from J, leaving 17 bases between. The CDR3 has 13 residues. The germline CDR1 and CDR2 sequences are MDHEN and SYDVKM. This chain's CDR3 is CASSLRNRLKTFF. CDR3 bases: TGTGCCAGCAGTTTGAGGAACAGATTGAAAACTTTCTTT.

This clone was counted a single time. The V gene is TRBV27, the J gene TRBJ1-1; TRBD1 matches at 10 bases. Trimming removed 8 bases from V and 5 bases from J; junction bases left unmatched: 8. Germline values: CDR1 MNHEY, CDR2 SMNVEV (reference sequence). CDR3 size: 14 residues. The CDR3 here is CASRDRGWETEAFF. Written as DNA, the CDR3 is TGTGCCAGCCGGGACAGGGGTTGGGAAACTGAAGCTTTCTTT.

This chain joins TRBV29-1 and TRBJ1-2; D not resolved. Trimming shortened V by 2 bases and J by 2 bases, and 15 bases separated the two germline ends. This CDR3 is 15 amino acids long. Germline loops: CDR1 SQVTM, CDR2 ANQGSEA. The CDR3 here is CSVESTMGSNYGYTF. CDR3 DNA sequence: TGCAGCGTTGAATCTACAATGGGTTCAAACTATGGCTACACCTTC.

The CDR3 is CASSNRTSYTGELFF. The DNA of the CDR3 is TGTGCCAGCAGCAACCGGACCTCTTACACCGGGGAGCTGTTTTTT. The chain combines TRBV11-2 with TRBJ2-2, with D hard to call. This CDR3 comprises 15 residues. V was cut by 5 bases and J by 3 bases, with 13 bases left in between. Germline V CDR1 and CDR2: SGHAT, FQNNGV.